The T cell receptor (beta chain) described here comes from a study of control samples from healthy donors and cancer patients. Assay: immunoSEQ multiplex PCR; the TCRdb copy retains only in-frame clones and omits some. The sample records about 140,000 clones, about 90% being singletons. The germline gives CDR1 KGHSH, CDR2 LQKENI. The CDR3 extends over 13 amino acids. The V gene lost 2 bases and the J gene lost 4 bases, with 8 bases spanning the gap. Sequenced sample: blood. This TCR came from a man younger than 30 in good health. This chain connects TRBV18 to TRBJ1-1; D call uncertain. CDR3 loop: CASSPGRGTEAFF. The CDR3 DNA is TGTGCCAGCTCACCAGGACGGGGCACTGAAGCTTTCTTT. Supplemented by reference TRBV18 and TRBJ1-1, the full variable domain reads NAGVMQNPRHLVRRRGQEARLRCSPMKGHSHVYWYRQLPEEGLKFMVYLQKENIIDESGMPKERFSAEFPKEGPSILRIQQVVRGDSAAYFCASSPGRGTEAFFGQGTRLTVV.